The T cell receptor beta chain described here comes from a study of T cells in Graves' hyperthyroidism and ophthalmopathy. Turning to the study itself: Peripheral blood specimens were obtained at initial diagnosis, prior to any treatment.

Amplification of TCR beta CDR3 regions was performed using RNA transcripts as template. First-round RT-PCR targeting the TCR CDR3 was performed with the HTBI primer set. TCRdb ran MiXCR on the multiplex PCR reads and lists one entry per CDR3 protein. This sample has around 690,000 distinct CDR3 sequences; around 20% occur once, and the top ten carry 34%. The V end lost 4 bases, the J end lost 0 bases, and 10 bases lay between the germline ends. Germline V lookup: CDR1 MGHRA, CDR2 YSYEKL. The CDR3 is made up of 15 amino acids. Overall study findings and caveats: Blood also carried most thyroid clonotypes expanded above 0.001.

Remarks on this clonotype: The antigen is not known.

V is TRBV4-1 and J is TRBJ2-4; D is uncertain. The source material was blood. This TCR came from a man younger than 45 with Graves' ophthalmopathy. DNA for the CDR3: TGCGCCAGCAGCCGCCCGGGTAGAGCCAAAAACATTCAGTACTTC. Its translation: CASSRPGRAKNIQYF.